Below, 26 T cell receptor beta chains from the same sample are listed, as sequenced in a study of cytomegalovirus exposure and HLA in healthy donors. TCRdb keeps only in-frame clones here, not all; method: immunoSEQ multiplex PCR. The table lists some 160,000 clones, approximately 90% of them singletons. The sample comprised PBMCs. These receptors were obtained from a man younger than 35 in good health and CMV-seronegative.

This chain links TRBV6-6 with TRBJ1-2; 7 nucleotides agree with TRBD1. Germline trimming cut 6 bases from V and 2 bases from J; bases unmatched to any gene: 9. The CDR3 is 15 amino acids. Germline V gives CDR1 MNHNY, CDR2 SVGAGI (reference sequence). CDR3 in DNA: TGTGCCAGCAGGCCTTTTTTGACAGGGAACTATGGCTACACCTTC. Translation gives CASRPFLTGNYGYTF.

Of note for this clone: The germline gene is not matched at one end of the junction; a read error may be the cause. This chain connects TRBV5-1 to TRBJ2-5; 9 bases fit TRBD2. The CDR3 length is 16 residues. In germline, CDR1 is SGHRS, CDR2 YFSETQ. Here the CDR3 DNA reads TGCGCCAGCACCTTGGAGGCGCTAGCGGGACAGGAGACCCAGTACTTC. Its protein is CASTLEALAGQETQYF. The full variable domain, in which reference TRBV5-1 and TRBJ2-5 provide the parts outside the CDR3, is KAGVTQTPRYLIKTRGQQVTLSCSPISGHRSVSWYQQTPGQGLQFLFEYFSETQRNKGNFPGRFSGRQFSNSRSEMNVSTLELGDSALYLCASTLEALAGQETQYFGPGTRLLVL.

A few counts support this clone. The chain joins TRBV13 to TRBJ2-7; D is unresolved. The length of the CDR3 is 13 residues. V was pared by 2 bases and J by 1 base, with 6 bases between. The germline V gene has CDR1 PRHDT and CDR2 FYEKMQ (reference sequence). Here the CDR3 reads CASSLPSSYEQYF. The CDR3 nucleotides are TGTGCCAGCAGCTTACCTAGTTCCTACGAGCAGTACTTC.

This CDR3 is CASSLAGVAYEQYF. The DNA of the CDR3 is TGTGCCAGCAGTTTAGCCGGAGTGGCCTACGAGCAGTACTTC. The chain couples TRBV28 to TRBJ2-7; D uncertain. The CDR3 extends over 14 amino acids. CDR1 and CDR2 (germline): MDHEN, SYDVKM. V was clipped by 2 bases and J by 2 bases, with 10 bases between them.

This clone was observed a few times. The chain uses TRBV9 and TRBJ2-7, with TRBD2 matching 7 bases. V was clipped by 3 bases and J by 9 bases; unmatched bases: 12. Germline V gene lookup returns CDR1 SGDLS and CDR2 YYNGEE. This CDR3 region has 14 residues. The CDR3 DNA is TGTGCCAGCAGCGCGCAGAGCGGGATTACGAGGCAGTACTTC. It yields the protein CASSAQSGITRQYF.

The chain combines TRBV6-5 with TRBJ1-3; D is possibly TRBD1 (6 bases). The V end was cut by 6 bases, the J end by 8 bases, with 8 bases between. CDR3 length: 11 amino acids. Per germline, CDR1 MNHEY and CDR2 SVGAGI. CDR3 bases: TGTGCCAGCAGCGGGGGGCACACCATATATTTT. Protein: CASSGGHTIYF.

The CDR3 sequence: CASSFLLAGVGELFF. Here the CDR3 DNA reads TGTGCCAGCAGTTTTTTACTAGCGGGGGTGGGGGAGCTGTTTTTT. The rearrangement links TRBV27 to TRBJ2-2; 11 nucleotides align to TRBD2. Unmatched junction bases numbered 5, after V lost 3 bases and J lost 8 bases. The CDR3 extends over 15 amino acids. Germline loops: CDR1 MNHEY, CDR2 SMNVEV (reference sequence).

CDR3 sequence: CASSKRTEVTTTNEKLFF. In DNA form, the CDR3 reads TGTGCCAGCAGCAAACGGACAGAGGTCACCACAACTAATGAAAAACTGTTTTTT. The V gene is TRBV21-1, the J gene TRBJ1-4; the DNA was not used to check the table's D call, TRBD1. TRBV21-1 is designated a pseudogene. The CDR3 covers 18 residues.

The rearrangement links TRBV7-8 to TRBJ2-3; tentative D call: TRBD2 (5 bases). Trimming pared 4 bases from V and 5 bases from J, leaving 16 bases between. The CDR3 contains 15 residues. Germline lookup yields CDR1 SGHVS and CDR2 FQNEAQ. The CDR3 DNA reads TGTGCCAGCAGCTGGACTGGTGGATTTCGAGATACGCAGTATTTT. Protein product: CASSWTGGFRDTQYF.

The gene calls are TRBV6-5 and TRBJ1-2, with 10 bases lining up with TRBD1. Germline CDR1 reads MNHEY; CDR2 reads SVGAGI. V was clipped by 6 bases and J by 4 bases; unmatched bases: 5. The CDR3 length is 14 residues. CDR3 in DNA: TGTGCCAGCAGGGATAGACAGGGGGCCTATGGCTACACCTTC. Its protein product is CASRDRQGAYGYTF.

With regard to this clone: One end of the junction fails to match germline, which may point to a read error. This chain joins TRBV7-2 and TRBJ1-2; D is possibly TRBD1 (6 bases). The CDR3 totals 14 residues. Germline CDR1 and CDR2: SGHTA and FQGNSA. CDR3 sequence reads: CASSPDRGSITPNF. In nucleotides, the CDR3 is TGTGCCAGCAGCCCGGATAGGGGGTCAATCACCCCCAACTTC.

The CDR3 bases are TGCGCCAGCAGTCAATCGGGATTAGCGGGGGCAGAGACCCAGTACTTC. Translated, it gives CASSQSGLAGAETQYF. The chain couples TRBV23-1 to TRBJ2-5; TRBD2 matches at 9 bases. TRBV23-1 is an open reading frame, and its role is uncertain. This CDR3 has 16 amino acids. Trimming at V came to 0 bases and at J to 4 bases, leaving 6 bases not matched to a gene.

This clone was seen only once. V and J are TRBV19 and TRBJ2-1; TRBD2 matches 13 bases. Germline trimming cut 6 bases from V and 1 base from J; bases unmatched to any gene: 9. CDR1 and CDR2 from the germline V gene are LNHDA and SQIVND (reference sequence). This CDR3 spans 18 amino acids. The CDR3 sequence is CASRKLAGGRLSYNEQFF. The DNA for the CDR3 is TGTGCCAGTAGAAAACTAGCGGGAGGGCGCCTTTCCTACAATGAGCAGTTCTTC.

Comment on this clone: The sample holds other DNA sequences that translate to the same CDR3. The chain employs TRBV28 and TRBJ1-5; a possible D gene is TRBD1 (5 bases). Germline loops: CDR1 MDHEN, CDR2 SYDVKM. The CDR3 is made up of 14 amino acids. V was cut by 4 bases and J by 6 bases, with 13 bases left in between. The CDR3 loop reads CASSSTGASQPQHF. The CDR3 DNA reads TGTGCCAGCAGTTCAACAGGAGCAAGTCAGCCCCAGCATTTT.

This clone turned up a few times. The chain recombines TRBV2 with TRBJ1-2, with 8 bases that match TRBD1. This CDR3 is 15 amino acids long. Germline assignment: CDR1 SNHLY and CDR2 FYNNEI. Trimming cost V 6 bases and J 2 bases; bases outside gene matches: 8. CDR3 in amino acids: CASSLPGQENYGYTF. CDR3 coding DNA: TGTGCCAGCAGCCTACCGGGACAGGAGAACTATGGCTACACCTTC.

In this sample, this clone turned up once. This rearrangement joins TRBV5-1 to TRBJ2-4; D possibly corresponds to TRBD2 (6 bases). V lost 5 bases and J lost 4, with 22 bases in between. Germline CDR1 SGHRS, CDR2 YFSETQ. The CDR3 sequence is 17 residues long. CDR3 sequence reads: CASSKFTAPGEKNIQYF. CDR3 DNA: TGCGCCAGCAGTAAATTTACGGCCCCGGGGGAGAAAAACATTCAGTACTTC. Together with reference TRBV5-1 and TRBJ2-4, the CDR3 gives the full variable domain: KAGVTQTPRYLIKTRGQQVTLSCSPISGHRSVSWYQQTPGQGLQFLFEYFSETQRNKGNFPGRFSGRQFSNSRSEMNVSTLELGDSALYLCASSKFTAPGEKNIQYFGAGTRLSVL.

V is TRBV4-1 and J is TRBJ2-4; possible D gene TRBD2, 5 bases. The CDR3 has 13 residues. Trimming removed 8 bases at V and 8 bases at J, with 16 bases between. The V gene's germline CDR1 is MGHRA and CDR2 YSYEKL. The CDR3 is CASATDWLDIQYF. CDR3 nucleotides: TGCGCCAGCGCGACGGACTGGTTGGACATTCAGTACTTC.

The chain couples TRBV2 to TRBJ1-1, with no clear D. Between the trimmed V and J ends, which lost 4 bases and 8 bases, there was a span of 17 bases. Germline assignment: CDR1 SNHLY and CDR2 FYNNEI. There are 14 residues in the CDR3. CDR3 in amino acids: CASSGLGHTEEAFF. In DNA form, the CDR3 reads TGTGCCAGCAGTGGATTGGGTCACACGGAGGAAGCTTTCTTT.

The chain uses TRBV28 and TRBJ2-1, with TRBD1 matching 8 bases. There are 14 residues in the CDR3. The junction had 5 bases not matched to a gene; V was cut back by 3 bases and J by 7 bases. Germline CDR1 reads MDHEN; CDR2 reads SYDVKM. The CDR3 loop reads CASSFRTGWNEQFF. CDR3 bases: TGTGCCAGCAGTTTCCGGACAGGGTGGAATGAGCAGTTCTTC. Full variable domain (outside the CDR3, taken from reference TRBV28 and TRBJ2-1): DVKVTQSSRYLVKRTGEKVFLECVQDMDHENMFWYRQDPGLGLRLIYFSYDVKMKEKGDIPEGYSVSREKKERFSLILESASTNQTSMYLCASSFRTGWNEQFFGPGTRLTVL.

The chain employs TRBV18 and TRBJ2-2; D possibly corresponds to TRBD1 (6 bases). Looked up from germline, CDR1 is KGHSH and CDR2 is LQKENI. V was shortened by 3 bases and J by 3 bases, with 11 bases between the two germline ends. This CDR3 contains 15 residues. This CDR3 is CASSPWTEDTGELFF. In DNA form, the CDR3 reads TGTGCCAGCTCACCGTGGACAGAAGACACCGGGGAGCTGTTTTTT. The whole variable domain, remainder taken from reference TRBV18 and TRBJ2-2, is NAGVMQNPRHLVRRRGQEARLRCSPMKGHSHVYWYRQLPEEGLKFMVYLQKENIIDESGMPKERFSAEFPKEGPSILRIQQVVRGDSAAYFCASSPWTEDTGELFFGEGSRLTVL.

The rearrangement links TRBV7-2 to TRBJ2-1, with 11 bases fitting TRBD2. In germline, CDR1 is SGHTA, CDR2 FQGNSA. The V gene end was trimmed by 2 bases and the J gene end by 7 bases; junction bases not matched to a gene: 7. The length of the CDR3 is 16 residues. CDR3 region: CASSLRVAGGPNEQFF. The CDR3 bases are TGTGCCAGCAGCTTAAGGGTAGCGGGAGGGCCGAATGAGCAGTTCTTC. Complete variable domain (other parts from reference TRBV7-2 and TRBJ2-1): GAGVSQSPSNKVTEKGKDVELRCDPISGHTALYWYRQSLGQGLEFLIYFQGNSAPDKSGLPSDRFSAERTGGSVSTLTIQRTQQEDSAVYLCASSLRVAGGPNEQFFGPGTRLTVL.

In this sample, this clone turned up once. J is TRBJ2-7 and V is TRBV5-1, with D maybe TRBD1 (6 bases). This CDR3 comprises 14 residues. Germline CDR1 is SGHRS and CDR2 is YFSETQ. Trimming pared 7 bases from V and 2 bases from J, leaving 16 bases between. This CDR3 reads CASHPGQKTYEQYF. CDR3 sequence (DNA): TGCGCCAGCCATCCTGGACAGAAGACCTACGAGCAGTACTTC.

In this sample, this clone turned up a few times. V is TRBV6-5 and J is TRBJ2-1; 8 bases align to TRBD2. Germline V gene lookup returns CDR1 MNHEY and CDR2 SVGAGI. The CDR3 runs to 16 residues. The J segment lost 5 bases and the V segment lost 4 bases, leaving 10 bases of the junction unmatched. Written as DNA, the CDR3 is TGTGCCAGCAGTTTAGGACTAGCTATACACGACAATGAGCAGTTCTTC. Encoded protein: CASSLGLAIHDNEQFF.

The table lists this clone with a count of one. V is TRBV7-8 and J is TRBJ2-7; 16 bases agree with TRBD2. The V gene's germline CDR1 is SGHVS and CDR2 FQNEAQ. This CDR3 is built from 17 residues. J gave up 3 bases and V 3 bases, and 5 bases lay outside the gene matches. CDR3 residues: CASSLGLAGGRLYEQYF. The CDR3 DNA is TGTGCCAGCAGCTTGGGACTAGCGGGAGGGCGTCTCTACGAGCAGTACTTC.

The chain joins TRBV2 to TRBJ2-2; 10 bases map to TRBD2. CDR3 length equals 16 residues. CDR1 and CDR2 from the germline V gene are SNHLY and FYNNEI. V shed 3 bases and J 5 bases; nucleotides not matched to a gene: 6. The CDR3 nucleotides read TGTGCCAGCAGTGAGCTAGCGGGAGTACGGACCGGGGAGCTGTTTTTT. This translates into CASSELAGVRTGELFF.

The rearrangement uses TRBV6-5 and TRBJ2-7; perhaps TRBD2 as D (6 bases). The CDR3 length is 16 residues. V lost 2 bases and J 5 bases, leaving 19 bases between the germline ends. Germline CDR1 is MNHEY and CDR2 is SVGAGI. CDR3 nucleotides: TGTGCCAGCAGTTACGGGTCTGGGGGGAATTCGGACGAGCAGTACGTC. Protein product: CASSYGSGGNSDEQYV.